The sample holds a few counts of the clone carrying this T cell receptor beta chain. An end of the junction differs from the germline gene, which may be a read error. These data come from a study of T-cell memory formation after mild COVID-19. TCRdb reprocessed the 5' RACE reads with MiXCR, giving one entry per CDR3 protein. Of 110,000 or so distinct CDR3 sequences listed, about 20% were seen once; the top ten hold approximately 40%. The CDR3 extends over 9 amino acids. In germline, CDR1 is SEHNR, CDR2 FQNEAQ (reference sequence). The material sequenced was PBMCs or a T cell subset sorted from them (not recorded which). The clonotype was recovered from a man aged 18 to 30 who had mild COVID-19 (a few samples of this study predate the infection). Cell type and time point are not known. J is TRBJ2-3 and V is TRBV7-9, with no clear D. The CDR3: CASSLAMVF. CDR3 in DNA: TGTGCCAGCAGCTTAGCTATGGTTTTT.